These 20 T cell receptor beta chains were sequenced from one sample in a study of OX40 agonist ivuxolimab in advanced cancers. Sequencing used immunoSEQ multiplex PCR; TCRdb keeps in-frame clones, though not all of them. Of tens of thousands of clones in the sample, more than 70% are singletons; the top ten hold about 4.5%. The material sequenced was CD4+ or CD8+ T cells sorted from blood, taken in a trial of the OX40 agonist ivuxolimab. Receptors were obtained from an adult with an advanced solid tumor such as melanoma, head and neck, liver or kidney cancer.

This chain links TRBV11-2 with TRBJ1-2; D is ambiguous. From germline, CDR1 is SGHAT and CDR2 FQNNGV. Trimming took off 5 bases at V and 7 bases at J, with 11 bases between the two ends. CDR3 size: 12 residues. CDR3 in DNA: TGTGCCAGCAGCACAATTAAAGGTGGCTACACCTTC. It is translated as CASSTIKGGYTF.

In regard to this clone: Different DNA sequences within this sample yield the same CDR3. This chain links TRBV5-1 with TRBJ2-3; 7 bases line up with TRBD1. The germline V gene encodes CDR1 SGHRS and CDR2 YFSETQ. J gave up 1 base and V 2 bases, and 1 base lay outside the gene matches. This CDR3 contains 14 residues. The DNA for the CDR3 is TGCGCCAGCAGCTTAGGGGGCGGCACAGATACGCAGTATTTT. Translated, it gives CASSLGGGTDTQYF.

V usage is TRBV14 and J usage is TRBJ2-5; the D is unclear. V was trimmed by 1 base and J by 1 base, leaving 10 bases between them. Germline-derived CDR1 and CDR2 are SGHDN and FVKESK. The CDR3 is 15 amino acids. The CDR3 DNA reads as TGTGCCAGCAGCCAAGTGGGCGGAATCCAAGAGACCCAGTACTTC. This codes for CASSQVGGIQETQYF.

The chain couples TRBV28 to TRBJ2-7, with 9 nucleotides matching TRBD1. Trimming at V came to 2 bases and at J to 6 bases, leaving 5 bases not matched to a gene. CDR1 and CDR2 from the germline V gene are MDHEN and SYDVKM. This CDR3 region has 14 residues. The CDR3 DNA reads as TGTGCCAGCAGTTTAGGGGACAGGGTTCGCGAGCAGTACTTC. It translates to CASSLGDRVREQYF.

This chain links TRBV7-2 with TRBJ2-3; D remains unclear. Germline lookup yields CDR1 SGHTA and CDR2 FQGNSA. V was cut by 5 bases and J by 5 bases, with 11 bases left in between. CDR3 length: 13 residues. CDR3 loop: CASSPTFLDTQYF. The CDR3 region has the DNA TGTGCCAGCAGCCCGACCTTCTTAGATACGCAGTATTTT.

The V call is TRBV5-4, the J call TRBJ1-2; D perhaps matches TRBD1 (5 bases). Between the trimmed V and J ends, which lost 0 bases and 4 bases, there was a span of 7 bases. The germline V gene encodes CDR1 SGHNT and CDR2 YYREEE (reference sequence). The CDR3 runs to 13 residues. The CDR3 DNA is TGTGCCAGCAGCTTGGGGGGCATCTATGGCTACACCTTC. Translation: CASSLGGIYGYTF. The full variable domain, completed using reference TRBV5-4 and TRBJ1-2, is ETGVTQSPTHLIKTRGQQVTLRCSSQSGHNTVSWYQQALGQGPQFIFQYYREEENGRGNFPPRFSGLQFPNYSSELNVNALELDDSALYLCASSLGGIYGYTFGSGTRLTVV.

The chain joins TRBV4-1 to TRBJ1-3, with unresolved D. The CDR3 has 15 amino acids. V was clipped by 0 bases and J by 0 bases, with 6 bases between them. CDR1 and CDR2 from the germline V gene are MGHRA and YSYEKL. The CDR3 nucleotides read TGCGCCAGCAGCCAAGAGAGAGCCTCTGGAAACACCATATATTTT. Residues: CASSQERASGNTIYF.

V usage is TRBV7-2 and J usage is TRBJ1-1; unclear D gene. The CDR3 is 13 residues long. Germline V gene sequence: CDR1 SGHTA, CDR2 FQGNSA. With 3 bases removed from V and 3 bases from J, the gap between germline ends came to 8 bases. The CDR3 DNA follows: TGTGCCAGCAGCTTTGAAGTTTACACTGAAGCTTTCTTT. Translation: CASSFEVYTEAFF.

The V and J genes are TRBV5-1 and TRBJ1-2; the D is unclear. This CDR3 region has 14 residues. Trimming shortened V by 1 base and J by 0 bases, and 7 bases separated the two germline ends. The germline CDR1 and CDR2 sequences are SGHRS and YFSETQ. Written as DNA, the CDR3 is TGCGCCAGCAGCTTGAATCAGGCTAACTATGGCTACACCTTC. Its translation is CASSLNQANYGYTF.

The chain joins TRBV30 to TRBJ2-2; 8 bases line up with TRBD1. CDR3 length equals 14 residues. Trimming took 1 base from V and 4 from J; bases not matched to a gene: 2. Germline assignment: CDR1 GTSNPN and CDR2 SVGIG (reference sequence). The CDR3 sequence: CAWSGTGGTGELFF. Written as DNA, the CDR3 is TGTGCCTGGAGTGGAACAGGGGGCACCGGGGAGCTGTTTTTT.

This clone was seen once. Other nucleotide sequences from this sample produce the same CDR3. The chain recombines TRBV4-3 with TRBJ2-1; TRBD2 matches at 11 bases. The junction had 7 bases not matched to a gene; V was cut back by 4 bases and J by 8 bases. Germline CDR1 and CDR2: LGHNA and YSLEER. The CDR3 loop spans 15 amino acids. The CDR3 loop is CASSLRASGRYEQFF. The CDR3 bases are TGCGCCAGCAGCCTGCGCGCTAGCGGGAGGTATGAGCAGTTCTTC.

The genes are TRBV11-2 and TRBJ2-5; D gene ambiguous. The CDR3 is 17 residues long. Germline lookup yields CDR1 SGHAT and CDR2 FQNNGV. The V end lost 1 base, the J end lost 4 bases, and 19 bases lay between the germline ends. The CDR3 coding sequence is TGTGCCAGCAGCTTAGGCGACCGGGCCTCTTCGGGAGAGACCCAGTACTTC. Its translation is CASSLGDRASSGETQYF.

The sample holds a few counts of this clone. V gene TRBV2 combines with J gene TRBJ1-5; the D is unclear. This CDR3 region has 14 residues. The germline V gene encodes CDR1 SNHLY and CDR2 FYNNEI. V gave up 3 bases and J gave up 4 bases, with 10 bases separating them. CDR3 in amino acids: CASSDGKRNQPQHF. The CDR3 nucleotides are TGTGCCAGCAGTGATGGTAAGAGAAATCAGCCCCAGCATTTT.

The chain employs TRBV7-9 and TRBJ1-5, with D possibly matching TRBD1 (5 bases). Germline CDR1 and CDR2: SEHNR and FQNEAQ (reference sequence). The V and J ends lost 3 bases and 2 bases respectively, with 11 bases between them. This CDR3 has 15 residues. The CDR3 region has the DNA TGTGCCAGCAGCTTGGGGGGGAATGGCAATCAGCCCCAGCATTTT. Amino acids: CASSLGGNGNQPQHF.

The chain uses TRBV28 and TRBJ2-1, with D tentatively TRBD1 (6 bases). The CDR3 spans 15 residues. The ends were cut back, 7 bases at V and 7 bases at J, with 20 bases in the middle. Germline CDR1 is MDHEN and CDR2 is SYDVKM. The CDR3 region is CASIQGGSAVNEQFF. In nucleotides, the CDR3 is TGTGCCAGCATCCAAGGGGGATCCGCAGTGAATGAGCAGTTCTTC.

The gene calls are TRBV4-1 and TRBJ1-3; TRBD1 might be the D (6 bases). Between the trimmed V and J ends, which lost 8 bases and 2 bases, there was a span of 10 bases. CDR3 length: 13 amino acids. Per germline, CDR1 MGHRA and CDR2 YSYEKL. The CDR3 DNA is TGCGCCAGCCGCGGGACACCTGGAAACACCATATATTTT. Protein product: CASRGTPGNTIYF.

The V and J genes are TRBV10-1 and TRBJ2-7, with TRBD2 matching 12 bases. After removal of 3 bases from V and 1 base from J, the junction contained 1 base not matched to a gene. CDR1 is WNHNN and CDR2 is SYGVQD in the germline V gene (reference sequence). This CDR3 contains 15 residues. The CDR3, as DNA: TGCGCCAGCAGTGACCTAGCGGGAGGGTCCTACGAGCAGTACTTC. Translated, it gives CASSDLAGGSYEQYF.

V is TRBV28 and J is TRBJ1-5, with D uncertain. Trimming took off 3 bases at V and 4 bases at J, with 13 bases between the two ends. In germline, CDR1 is MDHEN, CDR2 SYDVKM. The CDR3 is 15 residues long. The CDR3 loop reads CASSFPVGSNQPQHF. The CDR3 DNA follows: TGTGCCAGCAGTTTTCCCGTCGGCTCTAATCAGCCCCAGCATTTT.

The V call is TRBV9, the J call TRBJ2-2; the D gene could be TRBD1 or TRBD2 (5 bases each). CDR3 length equals 14 residues. Germline loops: CDR1 SGDLS, CDR2 YYNGEE. Trimming pared 0 bases from V and 7 bases from J, leaving 10 bases between. The DNA of the CDR3 is TGTGCCAGCAGCGTAGAAGGGACGGGCGGGGAGCTGTTTTTT. Encoded protein: CASSVEGTGGELFF.

V and J are TRBV11-2 and TRBJ2-3; 12 nucleotides align to TRBD2. The germline V gene encodes CDR1 SGHAT and CDR2 FQNNGV. The CDR3 totals 18 residues. Trimming took 5 bases from V and 2 from J; bases not matched to a gene: 11. The CDR3 protein is CASSPGLAGMGFTDTQYF. The CDR3 DNA sequence: TGTGCCAGCAGCCCCGGACTAGCGGGAATGGGCTTCACAGATACGCAGTATTTT.